Below are 30 T cell receptor beta chains sequenced from a single sample in a study of blood T cells in healthy people across ages. With a J-beta primer mix and a sample-barcoded 5' primer, a second PCR ran about 6 to 11 cycles. MiXCR, run by TCRdb on the 5' RACE reads, gives a single entry per CDR3 protein. The sample yields about 1 million distinct CDR3 sequences, less than 50% seen once. Sequenced sample: blood. These receptors all stem from a woman in her sixties or seventies in good health.

This clonotype was observed at least ten times. The J gene is TRBJ2-1, the V gene TRBV5-1; 9 bases map to TRBD1. The germline CDR1 and CDR2 sequences are SGHRS and YFSETQ. The ends lost 2 bases at V and 4 bases at J; junction bases unmatched: 4. This CDR3 comprises 15 residues. The CDR3 coding sequence is TGCGCCAGCAGCTTATCCGGGACAGGGTACAATGAGCAGTTCTTC. Its protein is CASSLSGTGYNEQFF.

The rearrangement links TRBV20-1 to TRBJ2-1, with 9 bases aligning to TRBD2. With 2 bases clipped from V and 4 bases from J, the junction kept 3 bases outside the gene matches. The CDR3 length is 14 residues. Per germline, CDR1 DFQATT and CDR2 SNEGSKA (reference sequence). CDR3 protein: CSARSSGAYNEQFF. As DNA, the CDR3 is TGCAGTGCTAGATCTAGCGGGGCTTACAATGAGCAGTTCTTC.

There are many counts of this clonotype. The chain employs TRBV10-3 and TRBJ2-3; a possible D gene is TRBD2 (5 bases). With 7 bases removed from V and 2 bases from J, the gap between germline ends came to 10 bases. Germline V gives CDR1 ENHRY, CDR2 SYGVKD. The CDR3 loop spans 13 amino acids. The CDR3 DNA reads TGTGCCATCACCGGGGAAACCACAGATACGCAGTATTTT. Translation: CAITGETTDTQYF.

There are many counts of this clonotype. This clone may be a read error of a much larger clone one base away. The V call is TRBV4-3, the J call TRBJ2-5, with a possible D match to TRBD1 (5 bases). CDR1 LGHNA and CDR2 YSLEER come from the germline V gene. V was pared by 0 bases and J by 1 base, with 12 bases between. The CDR3 extends over 16 amino acids. CDR3 nucleotide sequence: TGCGCCAGCAGCCAAGATGGGGCAAGCCCCCAAGAGACCCAGTACTTC. Its protein product is CASSQDGASPQETQYF.

The chain links TRBV2 to TRBJ1-1, with a possible D match to TRBD1 (6 bases). CDR1 and CDR2 (germline): SNHLY, FYNNEI. The ends were cut back, 6 bases at V and 1 base at J, with 15 bases in the middle. This CDR3 has 15 residues. This CDR3 reads CASRGGQDRNTEAFF. The CDR3, as DNA: TGTGCCAGCAGGGGGGGGCAGGATCGGAACACTGAAGCTTTCTTT.

The chain uses TRBV24-1 and TRBJ1-2, with D unresolved. This CDR3 spans 12 amino acids. V was cut by 3 bases and J by 2 bases, with 3 bases left in between. Germline loops: CDR1 KGHDR, CDR2 SFDVKD. CDR3 protein: CATSDGNYGYTF. The CDR3 DNA is TGTGCCACCAGTGATGGGAACTATGGCTACACCTTC.

This clonotype was picked up a small number of times. The rearrangement uses TRBV29-1 and TRBJ2-5; no firm D call. V shed 6 bases and J shed 5 bases, with 13 bases lying between them. Germline assignment: CDR1 SQVTM and CDR2 ANQGSEA. There are 12 residues in the CDR3. The CDR3 is CSVPDGLETQYF. CDR3 bases: TGCAGCGTCCCAGACGGGTTGGAGACCCAGTACTTC. Drawing the rest from reference TRBV29-1 and TRBJ2-5, the complete variable domain is SAVISQKPSRDICQRGTSLTIQCQVDSQVTMMFWYRQQPGQSLTLIATANQGSEATYESGFVIDKFPISRPNLTFSTLTVSNMSPEDSSIYLCSVPDGLETQYFGPGTRLLVL.

This chain uses TRBV29-1 with TRBJ1-3; TRBD1 matches 7 bases. The V gene end was trimmed by 7 bases and the J gene end by 0 bases; junction bases not matched to a gene: 9. The germline CDR1 and CDR2 sequences are SQVTM and ANQGSEA. This CDR3 has 15 amino acids. CDR3 nucleotide sequence: TGCAGCGGGACAGGCACGGGGGTCTCTGGAAACACCATATATTTT. Translated: CSGTGTGVSGNTIYF.

This clonotype was seen a few times. The chain employs TRBV29-1 and TRBJ2-5, with 8 bases that match TRBD1. In germline, CDR1 is SQVTM, CDR2 ANQGSEA. The V segment lost 4 bases and the J segment 7 bases; nucleotides outside the gene matches: 5. The length of the CDR3 is 12 residues. The CDR3 here is CSVAGGEGTQYF. The CDR3 coding sequence is TGCAGCGTTGCAGGGGGCGAGGGGACCCAGTACTTC.

This clonotype was seen only a few times. The CDR3 loop reads CASSLRGRFAEAFF. CDR3 bases: TGTGCCAGCAGTTTACGAGGGAGGTTCGCTGAAGCTTTCTTT. This sequence joins TRBV27 and TRBJ1-1, with no clear D. Germline V gives CDR1 MNHEY, CDR2 SMNVEV (reference sequence). Trimming removed 2 bases from V and 6 bases from J, with 13 bases in between. This CDR3 has 14 amino acids.

For this clonotype: Sequence at one end of the junction differs from germline and may be a read error. V is TRBV5-1 and J is TRBJ2-5, with TRBD1 identical over 9 bases. This CDR3 comprises 11 residues. The germline V gene has CDR1 SGHRS and CDR2 YFSETQ. CDR3 loop: CASSLTGGSIF. The CDR3 bases are TGCGCCAGCAGCCTGACAGGGGGGTCCATCTTC.

The chain uses TRBV6-6 and TRBJ2-3; 9 bases agree with TRBD2. The trim removed 0 bases at V and 5 bases at J, leaving 6 bases unmatched. The germline gives CDR1 MNHNY, CDR2 SVGAGI (reference sequence). This CDR3 region has 16 residues. In nucleotides, the CDR3 is TGTGCCAGCAGTTACTCCACAGCGGGAGGTGGAGATACGCAGTATTTT. It codes for CASSYSTAGGGDTQYF.

This clonotype was observed a few times. The V gene is TRBV27, the J gene TRBJ1-2; D is uncertain. CDR3 length: 13 residues. Germline V gives CDR1 MNHEY, CDR2 SMNVEV (reference sequence). Deletions cut 0 bases from V and 4 bases from J, with 6 bases between. CDR3 DNA: TGTGCCAGCAGTTTATCGGGCACCTATGGCTACACCTTC. Its translation: CASSLSGTYGYTF.

This chain links TRBV9 with TRBJ2-6; no firm D call. CDR1 is SGDLS and CDR2 is YYNGEE in the germline V gene. This CDR3 comprises 17 residues. The V end lost 1 base, the J end lost 0 bases, and 11 bases lay between the germline ends. The CDR3 DNA sequence: TGTGCCAGCAGCGTATCTTCCGGGCACTCTGGGGCCAACGTCCTGACTTTC. Translating gives CASSVSSGHSGANVLTF.

This clonotype has at least ten counts. A clone one base away is much larger, so this may be a read error. The rearrangement uses TRBV29-1 and TRBJ2-1, with D perhaps matching TRBD2 (6 bases). The DNA end is more similar to TRBJ2-7, so the J call may be wrong. This CDR3 has 14 residues. Germline lookup yields CDR1 SQVTM and CDR2 ANQGSEA. Here the CDR3 reads CSVDQAGLYNEQYF. CDR3 sequence (DNA): TGCAGCGTTGACCAGGCGGGACTCTACAATGAGCAGTACTTC.

The chain uses TRBV7-9 and TRBJ1-1; TRBD1 might be the D (6 bases). V gave up 2 bases and J gave up 4 bases, with 11 bases separating them. CDR3 length: 14 amino acids. CDR1 is SEHNR, CDR2 FQNEAQ, per germline (reference sequence). Here the CDR3 DNA reads TGTGCCAGCAGCTTAACAGGGAGGGTCACTGAAGCTTTCTTT. This gives the protein CASSLTGRVTEAFF. Combining the CDR3 with reference TRBV7-9 and TRBJ1-1 gives the whole variable domain DTGVSQNPRHKITKRGQNVTFRCDPISEHNRLYWYRQTLGQGPEFLTYFQNEAQLEKSRLLSDRFSAERPKGSFSTLEIQRTEQGDSAMYLCASSLTGRVTEAFFGQGTRLTVV.

This clonotype came up many times. The chain joins TRBV7-9 to TRBJ2-7, with a weak D call TRBD1 (5 bases). V lost 3 bases and J lost 7, with 10 bases in between. CDR1 SEHNR and CDR2 FQNEAQ come from the germline V gene (reference sequence). The CDR3 sequence is 12 residues long. As DNA, the CDR3 is TGTGCCAGCAGCTTCACAGGAGATGAGCAGTACTTC. This encodes CASSFTGDEQYF.

V usage is TRBV29-1 and J usage is TRBJ2-3, with 7 bases identical to TRBD2. Germline V gene sequence: CDR1 SQVTM, CDR2 ANQGSEA. The CDR3 is 13 residues long. Trimming cost V 4 bases and J 6 bases; bases outside gene matches: 7. CDR3 protein: CSVGGGSSDTQYF. The CDR3 nucleotides are TGCAGCGTTGGGGGCGGGAGCAGCGATACGCAGTATTTT.

Details on this clonotype: A junction end diverges from the germline sequence, so it may reflect a read error. The chain uses TRBV20-1 and TRBJ2-1; D is undetermined. The germline V gene has CDR1 DFQATT and CDR2 SNEGSKA (reference sequence). The CDR3 covers 11 residues. DNA for the CDR3: TGCAGTGCTAGCGCCGACAAGGAGCAGTTCTTC. It encodes CSASADKEQFF.

Written as DNA, the CDR3 is TGTGCCAGCAGCGAGGGACAGGGGGACACTGAAGCTTTCTTT. Protein sequence: CASSEGQGDTEAFF. The chain links TRBV13 to TRBJ1-1, with 11 positions matching TRBD1. The CDR3 is 14 residues long. Germline assignment: CDR1 PRHDT and CDR2 FYEKMQ (reference sequence). The V segment lost 5 bases and the J segment 3 bases; nucleotides outside the gene matches: 2.

V is TRBV6-1 and J is TRBJ2-5; 12 nucleotides agree with TRBD2. Germline-derived CDR1 and CDR2 are MNHNS and SASEGT. The CDR3 length is 16 residues. Trimming removed 6 bases from V and 5 bases from J; junction bases left unmatched: 10. CDR3 region: CASRASSGRAGETQYF. CDR3 coding DNA: TGTGCCAGCAGAGCCTCTAGCGGGAGGGCCGGGGAGACCCAGTACTTC.

CDR3 sequence (DNA): TGTGCCAGCAACCCAGCGAGCAATCAGCCCCAGCATTTT. Amino acids: CASNPASNQPQHF. The chain recombines TRBV6-1 with TRBJ1-5, with D unclear. V dropped 7 bases and J dropped 1 base, with 8 bases sitting between them. Germline CDR1 MNHNS, CDR2 SASEGT. CDR3 length: 13 amino acids.

The rearrangement links TRBV30 to TRBJ2-3; 10 positions match TRBD2. From germline, CDR1 is GTSNPN and CDR2 SVGIG (reference sequence). The CDR3 is 16 amino acids. The V and J ends lost 0 bases and 0 bases, in that order; junction bases with no gene match: 3. DNA of the CDR3: TGTGCCTGGAGTGTACTAGCGGGGATTAGCACAGATACGCAGTATTTT. Amino acids: CAWSVLAGISTDTQYF.

The gene calls are TRBV5-1 and TRBJ2-7, with a weak D call TRBD1 (7 bases). The germline gives CDR1 SGHRS, CDR2 YFSETQ. This CDR3 comprises 14 residues. Trimming took off 6 bases at V and 3 bases at J, with 16 bases between the two ends. The CDR3 DNA is TGCGCCAGCAACCCGGCAGGGGGGAACTACGAGCAGTACTTC. Amino acids: CASNPAGGNYEQYF. Complete variable domain (other parts from reference TRBV5-1 and TRBJ2-7): KAGVTQTPRYLIKTRGQQVTLSCSPISGHRSVSWYQQTPGQGLQFLFEYFSETQRNKGNFPGRFSGRQFSNSRSEMNVSTLELGDSALYLCASNPAGGNYEQYFGPGTRLTVT.

Ten or more counts support this clonotype. V is TRBV6-4 and J is TRBJ2-7; D is perhaps TRBD1 (6 bases). V dropped 0 bases and J dropped 5 bases, with 14 bases sitting between them. Per the germline V gene, CDR1 is MRHNA and CDR2 is SNTAGT. The CDR3 length is 15 residues. CDR3 region: CASSDSGGEGHEQYF. CDR3 sequence (DNA): TGTGCCAGCAGTGACTCAGGGGGAGAAGGACACGAGCAGTACTTC.

The V gene is TRBV20-1, the J gene TRBJ1-2; D not certain. Germline V gene data show CDR1 as DFQATT and CDR2 as SNEGSKA (reference sequence). This CDR3 region has 14 residues. The V and J ends lost 0 bases and 5 bases respectively, with 13 bases between them. CDR3 DNA: TGCAGTGCTAGAGACATACAAAGTGAATATGGCTACACCTTC. It specifies CSARDIQSEYGYTF.

The chain recombines TRBV28 with TRBJ2-5; TRBD2 might be the D (5 bases). CDR3 length: 10 amino acids. V lost 6 bases to trimming and J lost 11 bases, with 10 bases between them. Germline V gene sequence: CDR1 MDHEN, CDR2 SYDVKM. CDR3 amino acids: CASRPWEQYF. The DNA of the CDR3 is TGTGCCAGCAGACCCTGGGAGCAGTACTTC.

The gene calls are TRBV4-1 and TRBJ1-5; D unresolved. V gave up 1 base and J gave up 7 bases, with 14 bases separating them. CDR3 length: 15 residues. Germline V CDR1 and CDR2: MGHRA, YSYEKL. CDR3 nucleotide sequence: TGCGCCAGCAGCCAAGGGGTCTCTGGAGGACAGCCCCAGCATTTT. As protein: CASSQGVSGGQPQHF.

This clonotype has more than one count but fewer than ten. The V call is TRBV24-1, the J call TRBJ2-3; D may be TRBD1 (6 bases). The CDR3 runs 16 residues. Germline CDR1 KGHDR, CDR2 SFDVKD. V was cut by 3 bases and J by 3 bases, with 15 bases left in between. The CDR3 is CATSDPLTGGTDTQYF. The DNA of the CDR3 is TGTGCCACCAGTGATCCCTTGACAGGAGGTACAGATACGCAGTATTTT.

This chain uses TRBV27 with TRBJ2-7; 11 nucleotides align to TRBD2. With 6 bases clipped from V and 4 bases from J, the junction kept 11 bases outside the gene matches. The CDR3 totals 16 residues. CDR1 and CDR2 from the germline V gene are MNHEY and SMNVEV (reference sequence). CDR3: CASSPVTSGRGYEQYF. In DNA form, the CDR3 reads TGTGCCAGCAGCCCTGTTACTAGCGGGAGAGGGTACGAGCAGTACTTC.